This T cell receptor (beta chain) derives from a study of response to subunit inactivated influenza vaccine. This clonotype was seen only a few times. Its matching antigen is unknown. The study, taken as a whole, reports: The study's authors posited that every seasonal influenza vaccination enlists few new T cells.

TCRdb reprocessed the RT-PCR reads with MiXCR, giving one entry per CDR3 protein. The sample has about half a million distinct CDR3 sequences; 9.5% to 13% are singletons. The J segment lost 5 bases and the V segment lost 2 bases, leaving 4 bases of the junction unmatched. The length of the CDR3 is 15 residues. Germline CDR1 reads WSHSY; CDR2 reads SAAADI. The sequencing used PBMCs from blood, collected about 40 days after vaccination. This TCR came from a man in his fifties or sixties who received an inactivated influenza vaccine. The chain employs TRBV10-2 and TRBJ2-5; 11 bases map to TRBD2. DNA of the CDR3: TGCGCCAGCAGTGAGCCTAGCGGGGGGATGGAGACCCAGTACTTC. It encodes CASSEPSGGMETQYF.